The T cell receptor beta chain described here comes from a study of blood T cell repertoires in COVID-19. Enrollees, roughly 18 to 89 years old, lived in 24 US areas. Participants' own reports of clinical history determined their cohort assignment. Resolution of symptoms, clearance, or two negative PCRs was present in recovered Cohort 3 donors. There are 13 residues in the CDR3. Germline loops: CDR1 MRHNA, CDR2 SNTAGT. Trimming took 3 bases from V and 8 from J; bases not matched to a gene: 2. Study processing details: It was from reference gene primer amplification that nucleated cell counts were estimated. Using immunoSEQ multiplex PCR, the repertoire was profiled, and TCRdb retains in-frame clones only, with some absent. V, J and clone size reflect that table, while D and trimming were determined from the DNA. Among roughly 180,000 clones listed, about four fifths were seen once.

The chain carries TRBV6-4 and TRBJ1-4; TRBD1 matches 8 bases. The sequenced material came from PBMCs or T cells enriched from blood (not recorded which). This TCR was recovered from a man aged 55-75 years who had recovered from COVID-19. CDR3 sequence: CASSEAGGEKLFF. CDR3 DNA sequence: TGTGCCAGCAGTGAAGCAGGGGGCGAAAAACTGTTTTTT.